Listed here are 32 T cell receptor beta chains from one sample, sequenced in a study of cytomegalovirus exposure and HLA in healthy donors. Primers: 60 Vbeta forward and 13 Jbeta reverse. TCRdb keeps only in-frame clones here, not all; method: immunoSEQ multiplex PCR. The table shows 160,000 or so clones, with roughly 87% occurring only once. What was sequenced was PBMCs. These receptors originate from a man between 50 and 59 years old in good health and CMV-seropositive.

This clone was recorded once. This sequence joins TRBV11-2 and TRBJ2-3; D is uncertain. The CDR3 runs 16 residues. CDR1 and CDR2 from the germline V gene are SGHAT and FQNNGV. V was clipped by 2 bases and J by 2 bases, with 14 bases between them. DNA of the CDR3: TGTGCCAGCAGCTTACTTATACGCGGCTACACAGATACGCAGTATTTT. Its protein product is CASSLLIRGYTDTQYF.

This chain connects TRBV6-6 to TRBJ2-7; 8 positions agree with TRBD1. The CDR3 extends over 15 amino acids. Unmatched junction bases numbered 13, after V lost 5 bases and J lost 7 bases. Per the germline V gene, CDR1 is MNHNY and CDR2 is SVGAGI (reference sequence). The CDR3 DNA sequence: TGTGCCAGCAGTCTACAGGGGGACAGTGGGGGGGAGCAGTACTTC. As protein: CASSLQGDSGGEQYF.

The V and J genes are TRBV5-1 and TRBJ1-2, with TRBD1 matching 8 bases. Germline assignment: CDR1 SGHRS and CDR2 YFSETQ. Trimming took 3 bases from V and 2 from J; bases not matched to a gene: 6. This CDR3 has 15 residues. The CDR3: CASSWGQAKNYGYTF. DNA for the CDR3: TGCGCCAGCAGCTGGGGACAGGCGAAAAACTATGGCTACACCTTC.

This rearrangement joins TRBV6-4 to TRBJ2-2, with D perhaps matching TRBD2 (5 bases). The V gene's germline CDR1 is MRHNA and CDR2 SNTAGT. The CDR3 has 13 amino acids. Trimming shortened V by 2 bases and J by 4 bases, and 5 bases separated the two germline ends. In nucleotides, the CDR3 is TGTGCCAGCAGTGACACTAGCACCGGGGAGCTGTTTTTT. Protein sequence: CASSDTSTGELFF.

The genes are TRBV11-2 and TRBJ2-4, with TRBD2 identical over 9 bases. The CDR3 covers 15 residues. V gave up 0 bases and J gave up 10 bases; unmatched junction bases: 7. CDR1 and CDR2 from the germline V gene are SGHAT and FQNNGV. As DNA, the CDR3 is TGTGCCAGCAGCTTAGACTTAGCGGGAGTGGGGATTCAGTACTTC. As protein: CASSLDLAGVGIQYF.

This clone was picked up a small number of times. The rearrangement uses TRBV11-2 and TRBJ2-7; TRBD2 might be the D (6 bases). Germline V gene lookup returns CDR1 SGHAT and CDR2 FQNNGV. Trimming shortened V by 5 bases and J by 5 bases, and 16 bases separated the two germline ends. The CDR3 extends over 14 amino acids. CDR3 amino acids: CASSQLVGGDEQYF. CDR3 nucleotide sequence: TGTGCCAGCAGCCAACTAGTTGGAGGGGACGAGCAGTACTTC.

On this clone: One junction end disagrees with the germline gene, perhaps due to a read error. The V and J genes are TRBV28 and TRBJ2-7, with D perhaps TRBD2 (5 bases). The CDR3 has 12 residues. Germline V gene lookup returns CDR1 MDHEN and CDR2 SYDVKM. For the CDR3, the DNA is TGTGTCAGCAGTTCCGTGGGAGACGAGCAGTACTTC. Translation: CVSSSVGDEQYF.

The chain couples TRBV28 to TRBJ2-3; D perhaps matches TRBD2 (5 bases). This CDR3 is built from 13 residues. Between the trimmed V and J ends, which lost 7 bases and 2 bases, there was a span of 10 bases. Germline V gene data show CDR1 as MDHEN and CDR2 as SYDVKM. In DNA, the CDR3 is TGTGCCAGCAAGGCTAGCACCACAGATACGCAGTATTTT. The encoded protein is CASKASTTDTQYF.

There are a few counts of this clone. The V gene is TRBV10-1, the J gene TRBJ1-3; D is ambiguous. Between the trimmed V and J ends, which lost 4 bases and 4 bases, there was a span of 11 bases. CDR3 size: 14 residues. Germline loops: CDR1 WNHNN, CDR2 SYGVQD (reference sequence). The CDR3 coding sequence is TGCGCCAGCAGTGTACTCCGGAGGGGAAACACCATATATTTT. Protein sequence: CASSVLRRGNTIYF.

The V and J genes are TRBV29-1 and TRBJ2-7, with D tentatively TRBD1 (6 bases). The length of the CDR3 is 13 residues. The V end was cut by 6 bases, the J end by 3 bases, with 15 bases between. The germline CDR1 and CDR2 sequences are SQVTM and ANQGSEA. The DNA of the CDR3 is TGCAGCGTATTTTCCGGGACAAACTACGAGCAGTACTTC. This gives the protein CSVFSGTNYEQYF.

The V gene is TRBV27, the J gene TRBJ1-1; 11 nucleotides agree with TRBD1. Germline V gene sequence: CDR1 MNHEY, CDR2 SMNVEV (reference sequence). Losses at the gene ends were 1 base for V and 1 base for J; bases not matched to a gene: 11. The CDR3 covers 19 residues. The CDR3 loop is CASSLWVGQGGWANTEAFF. The CDR3 DNA reads as TGTGCCAGCAGTTTATGGGTGGGACAGGGGGGGTGGGCGAACACTGAAGCTTTCTTT.

This chain joins TRBV5-4 and TRBJ1-2; a weak D match, TRBD1 (5 bases). In germline, CDR1 is SGHNT, CDR2 YYREEE (reference sequence). Between the trimmed V and J ends, which lost 2 bases and 6 bases, there was a span of 17 bases. The CDR3 loop spans 15 amino acids. The CDR3 DNA reads TGTGCCAGCAGCTTCCCCGACAGAGCTAAGGATGGCTACACCTTC. It codes for CASSFPDRAKDGYTF.

The chain couples TRBV28 to TRBJ1-2; D not resolved. The CDR3 totals 11 residues. V gave up 8 bases and J gave up 5 bases, with 9 bases separating them. Germline CDR1 reads MDHEN; CDR2 reads SYDVKM. CDR3 nucleotides: TGTGCCAGCCTATCACTTTATGGCTACACCTTC. Its protein product is CASLSLYGYTF.

In its sample, this clone was seen once. The chain couples TRBV5-5 to TRBJ2-7; the match to TRBD1 covers 9 bases. Germline values: CDR1 SGHKS, CDR2 YYEKEE (reference sequence). The CDR3 sequence is 16 residues long. V gave up 4 bases and J gave up 4 bases; unmatched junction bases: 12. The CDR3 DNA reads TGTGCCAGCAGCCCGAGACAGGGGGGGGCTTATTACGAGCAGTACTTC. It yields the protein CASSPRQGGAYYEQYF.

This chain's CDR3 is CASSQDYGTGRTGELFF. The CDR3 DNA follows: TGCGCCAGCAGCCAAGATTACGGGACAGGGAGAACCGGGGAGCTGTTTTTT. The chain recombines TRBV4-1 with TRBJ2-2; TRBD1 matches at 9 bases. The V segment lost 0 bases and the J segment 5 bases; nucleotides outside the gene matches: 7. The germline CDR1 and CDR2 sequences are MGHRA and YSYEKL. The CDR3 length is 17 residues.

The chain links TRBV19 to TRBJ2-3; D may be TRBD2 (5 bases). V was trimmed by 7 bases and J by 2 bases, leaving 13 bases between them. The CDR3 contains 14 residues. Looked up from germline, CDR1 is LNHDA and CDR2 is SQIVND (reference sequence). The DNA for the CDR3 is TGTGCCAGTACTCATGGACTCAACACAGATACGCAGTATTTT. The encoded protein is CASTHGLNTDTQYF.

The chain employs TRBV7-9 and TRBJ1-2; 9 bases are shared with TRBD1. V dropped 3 bases and J dropped 4; count of bases not matched to a gene: 3. Looked up from germline, CDR1 is SEHNR and CDR2 is FQNEAQ (reference sequence). This CDR3 has 14 residues. The DNA of the CDR3 is TGTGCCAGCAGCTTGGGGACAGGGAGCTATGGCTACACCTTC. Translated: CASSLGTGSYGYTF.

This clone was recorded only once. The rearrangement joins TRBV10-3 to TRBJ2-2; 8 bases are shared with TRBD1. The CDR3 covers 14 residues. J was trimmed by 1 base and V by 10 bases; bases with no gene match: 5. Looked up from germline, CDR1 is ENHRY and CDR2 is SYGVKD. CDR3 sequence: CATRQGQNTGELFF. The CDR3 nucleotides are TGTGCCACCCGACAGGGGCAGAACACCGGGGAGCTGTTTTTT.

V is TRBV29-1 and J is TRBJ2-4; D unresolved. V was shortened by 4 bases and J by 2 bases, with 9 bases between the two germline ends. Germline V CDR1 and CDR2: SQVTM, ANQGSEA. The CDR3 extends over 13 amino acids. CDR3 nucleotide sequence: TGCAGCGTTGTGCCAGTTTCCAAAAACATTCAGTACTTC. This translates into CSVVPVSKNIQYF.

The chain is built from TRBV7-2 and TRBJ1-5; 7 positions agree with TRBD1. Germline CDR1 is SGHTA and CDR2 is FQGNSA. The CDR3 covers 14 residues. J was trimmed by 4 bases and V by 5 bases; bases with no gene match: 5. CDR3 sequence reads: CASSPDRLNQPQHF. The CDR3 coding sequence is TGTGCCAGCAGCCCGGACAGGCTAAATCAGCCCCAGCATTTT. Full variable domain (outside the CDR3, taken from reference TRBV7-2 and TRBJ1-5): GAGVSQSPSNKVTEKGKDVELRCDPISGHTALYWYRQSLGQGLEFLIYFQGNSAPDKSGLPSDRFSAERTGGSVSTLTIQRTQQEDSAVYLCASSPDRLNQPQHFGDGTRLSIL.

This clone showed up just once. CDR3 protein: CASSSGTGDSYNEQFF. CDR3 in DNA: TGTGCCAGCAGCTCCGGGACAGGGGACTCCTACAATGAGCAGTTCTTC. V gene TRBV2 combines with J gene TRBJ2-1; 10 bases map to TRBD1. V dropped 6 bases and J dropped 0; count of bases not matched to a gene: 5. The length of the CDR3 is 16 residues. Germline values: CDR1 SNHLY, CDR2 FYNNEI. Supplemented by reference TRBV2 and TRBJ2-1, the full variable domain reads EPEVTQTPSHQVTQMGQEVILRCVPISNHLYFYWYRQILGQKVEFLVSFYNNEISEKSEIFDDQFSVERPDGSNFTLKIRSTKLEDSAMYFCASSSGTGDSYNEQFFGPGTRLTVL.

The chain joins TRBV7-2 to TRBJ2-7; 8 bases match TRBD2. V was pared by 4 bases and J by 4 bases, with 9 bases of the junction left unmatched. Germline CDR1 SGHTA, CDR2 FQGNSA. The CDR3 sequence is 15 residues long. CDR3 nucleotide sequence: TGTGCCAGCAGCTCTACGCGGGGGGCCTTGTACGAGCAGTACTTC. It yields the protein CASSSTRGALYEQYF.

The J gene is TRBJ1-4, the V gene TRBV25-1; 7 nucleotides match TRBD1. This CDR3 is 13 amino acids long. In germline, CDR1 is MGHDK, CDR2 SYGVNS. J gave up 8 bases and V 6 bases, and 6 bases lay outside the gene matches. The CDR3 DNA sequence: TGTGCCAGCAGCACTCAGGGACAGGAAAAACTGTTTTTT. Amino acids: CASSTQGQEKLFF.

This clone turned up a few times. J is TRBJ2-7 and V is TRBV6-5; D perhaps matches TRBD1 (8 bases). Germline loops: CDR1 MNHEY, CDR2 SVGAGI. The CDR3 is 14 amino acids. Trimming shortened V by 6 bases and J by 7 bases, and 19 bases separated the two germline ends. CDR3 nucleotides: TGTGCCAGCAGGGAGACAGGGGCAGCGGGGGAGCAGTACTTC. It is translated as CASRETGAAGEQYF.

This clone was recorded a few times. The chain is built from TRBV7-9 and TRBJ2-1, with 7 bases fitting TRBD1. Losses at the gene ends were 4 bases for V and 7 bases for J; bases not matched to a gene: 7. CDR3 length: 14 amino acids. The V gene's germline CDR1 is SEHNR and CDR2 FQNEAQ (reference sequence). In DNA, the CDR3 is TGTGCCAGCAGCTCGCCGGGACAGAAAAATGAGCAGTTCTTC. Its translation: CASSSPGQKNEQFF.

This clone was seen only a few times. The chain links TRBV7-8 to TRBJ2-3, with D maybe TRBD2 (7 bases). The CDR3 is made up of 16 amino acids. Trimming cost V 5 bases and J 6 bases, with 21 bases left between them. Germline V CDR1 and CDR2: SGHVS, FQNEAQ. DNA for the CDR3: TGTGCCAGCAGCCCGGATGGGGGGGGGCCATGGGATACGCAGTATTTT. Translated, it gives CASSPDGGGPWDTQYF.

The V call is TRBV4-1, the J call TRBJ1-6; 8 positions match TRBD1. V lost 1 base to trimming and J lost 9 bases; unmatched junction nucleotides: 11. Germline-derived CDR1 and CDR2 are MGHRA and YSYEKL. The CDR3 extends over 17 amino acids. CDR3 residues: CASSQVRRDRGGSPLHF. DNA of the CDR3: TGCGCCAGCAGCCAAGTTCGTCGCGACAGGGGAGGTTCACCCCTCCACTTT.

The chain combines TRBV19 with TRBJ1-2; 9 bases fit TRBD1. The length of the CDR3 is 15 residues. Unmatched junction bases numbered 13, after V lost 9 bases and J lost 5 bases. Germline-derived CDR1 and CDR2 are LNHDA and SQIVND (reference sequence). CDR3 sequence: CASREQGAPGYGYTF. The DNA for the CDR3 is TGTGCCAGCCGAGAACAGGGGGCGCCGGGGTATGGCTACACCTTC.

The rearrangement links TRBV7-9 to TRBJ1-1, with D uncertain. Looked up from germline, CDR1 is SEHNR and CDR2 is FQNEAQ (reference sequence). The CDR3 runs 12 residues. The V gene lost 5 bases and the J gene lost 7 bases, with 11 bases spanning the gap. In DNA form, the CDR3 reads TGTGCCAGCAGCCGCTACCCTAATGAAGCTTTCTTT. It codes for CASSRYPNEAFF. The complete variable domain, with remaining parts taken from reference TRBV7-9 and TRBJ1-1, reads DTGVSQNPRHKITKRGQNVTFRCDPISEHNRLYWYRQTLGQGPEFLTYFQNEAQLEKSRLLSDRFSAERPKGSFSTLEIQRTEQGDSAMYLCASSRYPNEAFFGQGTRLTVV.

This clone has a handful of counts. The chain couples TRBV29-1 to TRBJ2-3; TRBD1 aligns across 7 bases. The V segment lost 3 bases and the J segment 0 bases; nucleotides outside the gene matches: 9. Per the germline V gene, CDR1 is SQVTM and CDR2 is ANQGSEA. The CDR3 runs 16 residues. Here the CDR3 reads CSVDGRGKSSTDTQYF. The DNA of the CDR3 is TGCAGCGTTGACGGCAGGGGGAAATCTAGCACAGATACGCAGTATTTT.

This clone was seen a single time. The V and J genes are TRBV9 and TRBJ2-1; the D gene is possibly TRBD2 (5 bases). CDR3 length: 16 amino acids. The ends were cut back, 0 bases at V and 4 bases at J, with 14 bases in the middle. From germline, CDR1 is SGDLS and CDR2 YYNGEE. For the CDR3, the DNA is TGTGCCAGCAGCGTAGCTGGAGGAGATGGGTACAATGAGCAGTTCTTC. This encodes CASSVAGGDGYNEQFF.

The chain couples TRBV30 to TRBJ1-3; D might be TRBD1 (6 bases). V was shortened by 2 bases and J by 0 bases, with 14 bases between the two germline ends. CDR3 length: 16 amino acids. Germline V gene data show CDR1 as GTSNPN and CDR2 as SVGIG (reference sequence). The CDR3 spells CAWSPPGQSSGNTIYF. CDR3 DNA sequence: TGTGCCTGGAGTCCTCCGGGACAAAGCTCTGGAAACACCATATATTTT. Full variable domain (remainder filled in from reference TRBV30 and TRBJ1-3): SQTIHQWPATLVQPVGSPLSLECTVEGTSNPNLYWYRQAAGRGLQLLFYSVGIGQISSEVPQNLSASRPQDRQFILSSKKLLLSDSGFYLCAWSPPGQSSGNTIYFGEGSWLTVV.